Below are 7 T cell receptor beta chains sequenced from a single sample in a study of shared clonotypes between healthy human individuals. Produced via immunoSEQ multiplex PCR; TCRdb's table is partial and in-frame only. The sample lists approximately 2.1 million clones; approximately 93% were seen once. Sequencing was performed on naive CD4+ T cells from PBMCs. The subset denotes: CD45RA+ positively selected. Receptors originate from a man aged 18-30 years in good health. Some clones in this sample may be carry-over from other donors' samples.

For the CDR3, the DNA is TGTGCCAGCAGGGCAAATATGGATGAGCAGTTCTTC. Its translation: CASRANMDEQFF. The chain is built from TRBV2 and TRBJ2-1; D is unresolved. V was trimmed by 6 bases and J by 8 bases, leaving 11 bases between them. Germline assignment: CDR1 SNHLY and CDR2 FYNNEI. The CDR3 consists of 12 residues.

The J gene is TRBJ2-1, the V gene TRBV28, with 9 bases identical to TRBD1. The V gene end was trimmed by 5 bases and the J gene end by 9 bases; junction bases not matched to a gene: 11. The CDR3 runs to 15 residues. Per germline, CDR1 MDHEN and CDR2 SYDVKM. Here the CDR3 DNA reads TGTGCCAGCAGTCTACAGGGGGCGCGCATGTTTGAGCAGTTCTTC. This sequence encodes CASSLQGARMFEQFF.

The rearrangement links TRBV19 to TRBJ1-5; no reliable D call. Looked up from germline, CDR1 is LNHDA and CDR2 is SQIVND (reference sequence). V was cut by 5 bases and J by 3 bases, with 14 bases left in between. The CDR3 is 15 amino acids. CDR3 nucleotide sequence: TGTGCCAGTAGTGTCGACATGGGTGTCAATCAGCCCCAGCATTTT. Protein: CASSVDMGVNQPQHF.

The V call is TRBV5-1, the J call TRBJ1-4; D is undetermined. The V gene's germline CDR1 is SGHRS and CDR2 YFSETQ. CDR3 length equals 17 residues. V was cut by 4 bases and J by 0 bases, with 16 bases left in between. The CDR3 DNA reads TGCGCCAGCAGCAGAGGGCAAGAACGCGCAACTAATGAAAAACTGTTTTTT. Protein: CASSRGQERATNEKLFF.

As concerns this clone: Other DNA variants within this sample encode the same CDR3. The chain joins TRBV7-9 to TRBJ1-4; D unresolved. The V gene's germline CDR1 is SEHNR and CDR2 FQNEAQ (reference sequence). The CDR3 spans 13 residues. V was shortened by 5 bases and J by 8 bases, with 12 bases between the two germline ends. Here the CDR3 reads CASSPGWGEKLFF. The CDR3 DNA follows: TGTGCCAGCAGCCCCGGCTGGGGAGAAAAACTGTTTTTT.

This chain links TRBV6-5 with TRBJ2-7; D uncertain. V was cut by 4 bases and J by 9 bases, with 10 bases left in between. The CDR3 is 11 amino acids. Germline-derived CDR1 and CDR2 are MNHEY and SVGAGI. The CDR3 coding sequence is TGTGCCAGCAGTTCCCTTGCCGGGCAGTACTTC. This sequence encodes CASSSLAGQYF.

Comments on this clone: Other nucleotide sequences from this sample produce the same CDR3. This rearrangement joins TRBV7-3 to TRBJ2-5, with no clear D. The CDR3 contains 13 residues. The germline V and J ends were trimmed by 4 bases and 3 bases, with 9 bases remaining between them. CDR1 and CDR2 (germline): SGHTA, FQGTGA. CDR3 in amino acids: CASSSGAKETQYF. For the CDR3, the DNA is TGTGCCAGCAGCTCCGGAGCAAAAGAGACCCAGTACTTC.